This TCR beta chain was recovered during a study of shared clonotypes between healthy human individuals. The method was immunoSEQ multiplex PCR; TCRdb's version includes in-frame clones alone and lacks a portion of them. Of about 320,000 clones detected, around 87% appear once; the ten largest clones hold under 20%. On this clone itself: One end of the junction does not line up with germline, which may come from a read error.

The CDR3 length is 13 residues. Germline CDR1 and CDR2: SEHNR and FQNEAQ (reference sequence). What was sequenced was memory CD8+ T cells sorted from blood. Specified subset: CD45RO+ cells pooled with CCR7-negative TemRA cells. The receptor was derived from a man in his late teens or twenties in good health. The gene calls are TRBV7-9 and TRBJ2-2, with 8 nucleotides matching TRBD2. The CDR3 sequence: CAGSPAGVGELFF. The CDR3, as DNA: TGTGCCGGCAGCCCAGCGGGGGTCGGGGAGCTGTTTTTT.